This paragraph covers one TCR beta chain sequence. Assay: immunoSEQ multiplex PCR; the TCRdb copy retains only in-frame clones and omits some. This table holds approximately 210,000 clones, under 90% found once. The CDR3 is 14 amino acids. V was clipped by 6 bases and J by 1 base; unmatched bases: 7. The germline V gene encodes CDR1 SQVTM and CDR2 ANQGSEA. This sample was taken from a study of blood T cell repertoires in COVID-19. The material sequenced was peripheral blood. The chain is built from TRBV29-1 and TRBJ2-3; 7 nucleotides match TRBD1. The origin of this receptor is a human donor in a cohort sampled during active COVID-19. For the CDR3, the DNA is TGCAGCGTAGAATTCGGACAGGGCACAGATACGCAGTATTTT. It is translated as CSVEFGQGTDTQYF.